Ten or more counts support the clone carrying this TCR beta chain. The antigen is undetermined. These data originate in a study of T cells in Graves' hyperthyroidism and ophthalmopathy. Study results and caveats: The majority of expanded thyroid clonotypes above 0.001 also appeared in blood. Progression to ophthalmopathy was predicted a median of approximately 6.4 months early.

The CDR3 runs 15 residues. The trim removed 0 bases at V and 0 bases at J, leaving 3 bases unmatched. Germline assignment: CDR1 DFQATT and CDR2 SNEGSKA (reference sequence). Based on clinical symptoms, serum thyroxine and TRAb, thyroid ultrasound and orbital computed tomography, diagnoses were reached. Amplification of TCR beta CDR3 regions was performed using RNA transcripts as template. RT-PCR in the first round (using the HTBI primer set) targeted the TCR CDR3. In TCRdb, the multiplex PCR reads were re-called with MiXCR into one record per CDR3 protein. The table lists about 290,000 distinct CDR3 sequences, around 15% of them singletons.

The receptor's source is a woman aged 45-60 years with Graves' hyperthyroidism that later progressed to Graves' ophthalmopathy. J is TRBJ2-7 and V is TRBV20-1; the match to TRBD1 covers 9 bases. Source material: blood. This chain's CDR3 is CSARDDRGFSYEQYF. The DNA of the CDR3 is TGCAGTGCTAGAGACGACAGGGGGTTCTCCTACGAGCAGTACTTC.